This TCR beta chain emerged from a study of radiotherapy plus CTLA-4 blockade in lung cancer. Whole-study context: Among enrolled patients, over 15% responded and about 30% achieved disease control.

Sequenced by immunoSEQ multiplex PCR; TCRdb stores in-frame clones only, minus some. The table has roughly 130,000 clones, more than 80% seen once. This CDR3 region has 13 residues. Trimming removed 5 bases from V and 5 bases from J, with 10 bases in between. Germline-derived CDR1 and CDR2 are KGHSH and LQKENI. This clone has only a few counts. This rearrangement joins TRBV18 to TRBJ1-5; D is unresolved. The sequenced sample was peripheral blood, obtained from a patient treated with radiotherapy plus ipilimumab. This receptor was taken from a human donor with non-small cell lung cancer that progressed on radiotherapy plus ipilimumab. CDR3 amino acids: CASSRSIDQPQHF. The DNA for the CDR3 is TGTGCCAGCTCAAGGTCCATTGATCAGCCCCAGCATTTT.